Below, one T cell receptor beta chain is given with its context. Diagnostic decisions used clinical symptoms, serum thyroxine and TRAb, thyroid ultrasound and orbital computed tomography. RNA transcripts served as the template for amplifying TCR beta CDR3 regions. The HTBI primer set was used in a first-round RT-PCR of the TCR CDR3. TCRdb used MiXCR to reprocess the multiplex PCR reads, holding one entry per CDR3 protein. The sample has a few hundred thousand distinct CDR3 sequences, more than 11% seen once; the top ten hold more than 5%. Trimming cost V 4 bases and J 8 bases, with 16 bases left between them. The CDR3 runs 14 residues. Germline-derived CDR1 and CDR2 are KGHDR and SFDVKD. This specimen comes from a study of T cells in Graves' hyperthyroidism and ophthalmopathy. Study as a whole: Peripheral blood was secured at the point of initial diagnosis, before any treatment.

The chain couples TRBV24-1 to TRBJ1-2, with D maybe TRBD1 (5 bases). The TCR was taken from a woman aged 25 to 39 with Graves' hyperthyroidism that later progressed to Graves' ophthalmopathy. Sequencing was performed on blood. CDR3 region: CATSDTGLNHGYTF. CDR3 sequence (DNA): TGTGCCACCAGTGACACGGGACTAAATCACGGCTACACCTTC.